These T cell receptor beta chains were read from a single sample in a study of blood T cell repertoires in COVID-19. Using immunoSEQ multiplex PCR, the repertoire was profiled, and TCRdb retains in-frame clones only, with some absent. Altogether about 250,000 clones are present, around 83% being singletons, with the ten largest covering approximately 8.6%. Sequencing was performed on peripheral blood. These receptors were obtained from a man aged 35-49 years with active or convalescent COVID-19. Each CDR3 is given with its conserved first and last residue. Fields, in order: CDR3 length, J gene, clone size, V gene, D gene, CDR3 DNA, CDR3 protein. A D gene is named only where the DNA matches it firmly. Clone sizes are given selectively: once, few, many, or a class where the clone is expanded.

>15|TRBJ1-2|-|TRBV19|TRBD1
TGTGCCAGTAGTACCCGGACTCTGACAGGGGATGGCTACACCTTC
CASSTRTLTGDGYTF
>16|TRBJ1-5|-|TRBV2|TRBD1
TGTGCCAGCAGTGACCTGGGACAGATCGGCAATCAGCCCCAGCATTTT
CASSDLGQIGNQPQHF
>15|TRBJ1-6|-|TRBV5-6|-
TGTGCCAGCAGGAGGCGCACGGACACAAATTCACCCCTCCACTTT
CASRRRTDTNSPLHF
>16|TRBJ1-4|-|TRBV2|TRBD1
TGTGCCAGCAGTAGGACAGGGGGCATAGCTAATGAAAAACTGTTTTTT
CASSRTGGIANEKLFF
>15|TRBJ1-2|-|TRBV5-8|TRBD1
TGTGCCAGCAGGCTGACAGGGGGGTCAAACTATGGCTACACCTTC
CASRLTGGSNYGYTF
>16|TRBJ1-1|-|TRBV6-6|-
TGTGCCAGCAGTTGGAACCTGGACGGGATGAACACTGAAGCTTTCTTT
CASSWNLDGMNTEAFF
>15|TRBJ1-1|-|TRBV7-2|-
TGTGCCAGCAGCTTAGTAGGACTTATGAACACTGAAGCTTTCTTT
CASSLVGLMNTEAFF
>13|TRBJ1-2|-|TRBV10-2|TRBD1
TGCGCCAGCAGCCGTGGACAGGGGAATGGCTACACCTTC
CASSRGQGNGYTF
>14|TRBJ1-4|-|TRBV6-1|-
TGTGCCAGCAGTGAAGGGGCTCCGAATGAAAAACTGTTTTTT
CASSEGAPNEKLFF
>15|TRBJ1-5|few|TRBV19|TRBD1
TGTGCCACCTCAAGGACAGGGGATGACAATCAGCCCCAGCATTTT
CATSRTGDDNQPQHF
>14|TRBJ2-2|-|TRBV19|TRBD1
TGTGCCAGTAGCTACAGGGGGCAGACCGGGGAGCTGTTTTTT
CASSYRGQTGELFF
>12|TRBJ2-7|-|TRBV30|-
TGTGCCTGGAGTGTAGGTAGGGGGGAGCAGTACTTC
CAWSVGRGEQYF
>14|TRBJ2-1|-|TRBV30|TRBD1
TGTGCCTCCCTCGGGACAGGACAATACAATGAGCAGTTCTTC
CASLGTGQYNEQFF
>14|TRBJ2-7|-|TRBV5-4|-
TGTGCCAGCAGCAGAGATCCCACGGTCTACGAGCAGTACTTC
CASSRDPTVYEQYF
>12|TRBJ1-1|-|TRBV30|TRBD1
TGTGCCTGGGCAGGGGGGAACACTGAAGCTTTCTTT
CAWAGGNTEAFF
>15|TRBJ1-5|-|TRBV9|-
TGTGCCAGCAGCGACCAGCCTTCGGGGGATCAGCCCCAGCATTTT
CASSDQPSGDQPQHF
>16|TRBJ2-7|-|TRBV6-5|-
TGTGCCAGCAGTTACTCGAGGTGGCAGGGCGCATACGAGCAGTACTTC
CASSYSRWQGAYEQYF
>12|TRBJ2-1|-|TRBV29-1|TRBD1
TGCAGCGCAGAACAGGGGGACAATGAGCAGTTCTTC
CSAEQGDNEQFF
>14|TRBJ2-1|-|TRBV6-4|TRBD2
TGTGCCACCTCTAGCGGGGGGACTTTCGTAGGGCAGTTCTTC
CATSSGGTFVGQFF
>19|TRBJ2-7|-|TRBV14|TRBD1
TGTGCCAGCAGCCAGTCGTCCCCGGGACAGGGGCCCTACCTTCGGGCGCAGTACTTC
CASSQSSPGQGPYLRAQYF
>13|TRBJ1-4|-|TRBV6-5|-
TGTGCCAGCAGTTCGAAGAGGAGTGAAAAACTGTTTTTT
CASSSKRSEKLFF
>16|TRBJ2-1|-|TRBV7-9|TRBD1
TGTGCCAGCACCCCAATCGGACCTACAGGGGGAGGTGAGCAGTTCTTC
CASTPIGPTGGGEQFF
>13|TRBJ1-1|-|TRBV29-1|-
TGCAGCGTTGAGGAGACAGCCAACACTGAAGCTTTCTTT
CSVEETANTEAFF
>13|TRBJ2-7|many|TRBV24-1|-
TGTGCCACCAGTGATCGACTGAGCTACGAGCAGTACTTC
CATSDRLSYEQYF
>15|TRBJ1-2|-|TRBV3-1/TRBV3-2|-
TGTGCCAGCAGCCAAGTACAATCCTCGGGCTATGGCTACACCTTC
CASSQVQSSGYGYTF
>14|TRBJ1-6|-|TRBV5-1|-
TGCGCCAGCAGCTTGAGCCCGGGTAATTCACCCCTCCACTTT
CASSLSPGNSPLHF
>10|TRBJ2-3|-|TRBV20-1|-
TGCAGTGCTGGGAGAGATACGCAGTATTTT
CSAGRDTQYF
>16|TRBJ2-6|-|TRBV30|TRBD1
TGTGCCTGGGGGGTACAGGGGGCCTCTGGGGCCAACGTCCTGACTTTC
CAWGVQGASGANVLTF
>16|TRBJ1-5|-|TRBV7-8|-
TGTGCCAGCAGCCCCCTCCAGGGCAGTGGCAATCAGCCCCAGCATTTT
CASSPLQGSGNQPQHF
>15|TRBJ1-1|-|TRBV7-8|TRBD1
TGTGCCAGCAGCTTACCGGAGACAGGGCTGACTGAAGCTTTCTTT
CASSLPETGLTEAFF
>15|TRBJ2-1|-|TRBV11-2|-
TGTGCCAGCAGCTCCGCGGGACAGTCTGGCAATGAGCAGTTCTTC
CASSSAGQSGNEQFF
>14|TRBJ2-5|-|TRBV5-5|-
TGTGCCAGCAGCTTTTCCGAGGGAGGAGAGACCCAGTACTTC
CASSFSEGGETQYF
>13|TRBJ1-1|-|TRBV11-1|TRBD1
TGTGCCAGCAGTACCAGGGGGTTCACTGAAGCTTTCTTT
CASSTRGFTEAFF
>14|TRBJ2-2|-|TRBV3-1/TRBV3-2|-
TGTGCCAGCAGCCAAGTACAGGACACCGGGGAGCTGTTTTTT
CASSQVQDTGELFF
>16|TRBJ2-7|-|TRBV6-5|TRBD2
TGTGCCAGCAGTTACGTGAGTAGCGGGAGCCCCCACGAGCAGTACTTC
CASSYVSSGSPHEQYF
>21|TRBJ2-1|-|TRBV30|TRBD2
TGTGCCTGGAGTGGGCATCGAGACGGGTACGGCGAGCGGGAGAGCTACAATGAGCAGTTCTTC
CAWSGHRDGYGERESYNEQFF
>17|TRBJ2-3|-|TRBV7-2|TRBD2
TGTGCCAGCAGCTTAGTACCGGGGGGGGCCGGAACAGATACGCAGTATTTT
CASSLVPGGAGTDTQYF
>15|TRBJ2-3|-|TRBV7-2|-
TGTGCCAGCAGCTTAGTGTACGGTGTCACAGATACGCAGTATTTT
CASSLVYGVTDTQYF
>13|TRBJ2-5|-|TRBV2|-
TGTGCCAGCAGGAGGCAGCACCAAGAGACCCAGTACTTC
CASRRQHQETQYF
>13|TRBJ2-1|-|TRBV9|-
TGTGCCAGCAGCGTAGAATACTACAATGAGCAGTTCTTC
CASSVEYYNEQFF
>12|TRBJ1-6|-|TRBV6-2/TRBV6-3|-
TGTGCCAGCAGTTACCCCCCGGAGGCCCTCCACTTT
CASSYPPEALHF
>15|TRBJ2-7|-|TRBV4-1|TRBD1
TGCGCCAGCAGCCCAGGACAGGGGAGCTCCTACGAGCAGTACTTC
CASSPGQGSSYEQYF
>15|TRBJ1-3|-|TRBV7-9|TRBD1
TGTGCCAGCAGTTACGGGACAGGGGCTGGAAACACCATATATTTT
CASSYGTGAGNTIYF
>16|TRBJ2-3|-|TRBV10-1|TRBD2
TGCGCCAGCAGTCCTTTCCCTAGCGGAAACACAGATACGCAGTATTTT
CASSPFPSGNTDTQYF
>15|TRBJ1-1|-|TRBV7-8|TRBD1
TGTGCCAGCAGCTTATTGCAGGGGGCGATTCCTGAAGCTTTCTTT
CASSLLQGAIPEAFF
>14|TRBJ2-7|-|TRBV7-3|TRBD1
TGTGCCAGCAGCTTGGGACAGGGTTTTGACGAGCAGTACTTC
CASSLGQGFDEQYF
>17|TRBJ2-7|once|TRBV5-1|-
TGCGCCAGCAGCCAAGGGACTCACCCTACTGCACCCTACGAGCAGTACTTC
CASSQGTHPTAPYEQYF
>16|TRBJ1-2|-|TRBV24-1|TRBD1
TGTGCCACCAGTGAGTCGCCGGGACAGGGAAGCTATGGCTACACCTTC
CATSESPGQGSYGYTF
>13|TRBJ2-7|-|TRBV27|-
TGTGCCAGCAGTTTATCCCAAACCTACGAGCAGTACTTC
CASSLSQTYEQYF
>14|TRBJ2-5|-|TRBV19|-
TGTGCCAGTAGTGGTACAGGGAGCGGAGAGACCCAGTACTTC
CASSGTGSGETQYF
>19|TRBJ1-1|-|TRBV4-1|-
TGCGCCAGCAGCCCCCCACAGCGCGATTGGGGCCGGTTGTTCACTGAAGCTTTCTTT
CASSPPQRDWGRLFTEAFF
>16|TRBJ1-5|-|TRBV7-8|-
TGTGCCAGCAGCGGTGGCAGGGACTTAAGCAATCAGCCCCAGCATTTT
CASSGGRDLSNQPQHF
>16|TRBJ2-1|many|TRBV21-1|-
TGTGCCAGCAGCAAAGCTAGTCTCTTATTTTACAATGAGCAGTTCTTC
CASSKASLLFYNEQFF
>14|TRBJ2-7|-|TRBV4-3|-
TGCGCCAGCAGCGGCGCCGCGGGGTCAGGCGAGCAGTACTTC
CASSGAAGSGEQYF
>13|TRBJ1-3|-|TRBV30|-
TGTGCCTGGCGCAGGGGCCGGGGTAACACCATATATTTT
CAWRRGRGNTIYF
>16|TRBJ2-2|-|TRBV11-2|TRBD1
TGTGCCAGCAGCACCGGGGACAGAATCATTCCCGGGGAGCTGTTTTTT
CASSTGDRIIPGELFF